Listed below are T cell receptor beta chains from one sample, sequenced in a study of T cell repertoires in cytomegalovirus infection. MiXCR, applied by TCRdb to the reads, yields one record per CDR3 protein. Found here are approximately 1,000,000 distinct CDR3 sequences, 31% of them singletons; the top ten hold around an eighth. Their recognized antigens are unknown. The sequences come from cultured CD8+ T cells from PBMCs, collected from culture after CMV antigen stimulation. These receptors were taken from a human donor in good health (CMV status not recorded). Some clones in this sample may be carry-over from other donors' samples. Each CDR3 is given with its conserved first and last residue. D genes are given only for firm matches. Clone size is not always given. Where it is, it says once, few, many or a class for expanded clones.

v_gene	j_gene	d_gene	abundance	CDR3aa	CDR3nt
TRBV10-3	TRBJ1-1	.	.	CAISEGHTEAFF	TGTGCCATCAGTGAGGGCCACACTGAAGCTTTCTTT
TRBV7-6	TRBJ2-3	TRBD1	many	CASSLTDRGLTDTQYF	TGTGCCAGCAGCTTAACGGACAGGGGGCTAACAGATACGCAGTATTTT
TRBV27	TRBJ2-1	TRBD1	.	CASSSRTGALTNDEQFF	TGTGCCAGCAGTTCCAGGACAGGGGCCCTTACCAACGATGAGCAGTTCTTC
TRBV6-1	TRBJ2-1	TRBD2	many	CASSERGRRGEQFF	TGTGCCAGCAGTGAGCGGGGGAGACGGGGTGAGCAGTTCTTC
TRBV6-1	TRBJ2-2	.	many	CASSYDPGGTGELFF	TGTGCCAGCAGTTATGATCCGGGCGGTACCGGGGAGCTGTTTTTT
TRBV6-1	TRBJ2-5	.	few	CASSDFYQETQYF	TGTGCCAGCTCAGATTTCTACCAAGAGACCCAGTACTTC
TRBV24-1	TRBJ2-1	.	.	CATSDWNRWKPEQFF	TGTGCCACCAGTGATTGGAACAGGTGGAAACCAGAGCAGTTCTTC
TRBV7-2	TRBJ2-3	.	many	CASSFLPDTQYF	TGTGCCAGCAGCTTCTTACCAGATACGCAGTATTTT
TRBV7-8	TRBJ2-7	.	.	CTSSLANAIYEQYF	TGTACCAGCAGCTTAGCTAACGCCATTTACGAGCAGTACTTC
TRBV28	TRBJ1-1	.	.	CASNPLELLNTEAFF	TGTGCCAGCAACCCCCTGGAGTTGTTGAACACTGAAGCTTTCTTT
TRBV6-5	TRBJ1-1	.	.	CASSYLVGYPTEAFF	TGTGCCAGCAGTTACCTTGTGGGGTACCCTACTGAAGCTTTCTTT
TRBV7-9	TRBJ1-1	.	few	CASSSKVSEAFF	TGTGCCAGCAGCTCTAAAGTGTCTGAAGCTTTCTTT
TRBV7-9	TRBJ1-2	TRBD1	.	CASSQTGTNYGYTF	TGTGCCAGCAGCCAGACAGGGACGAACTATGGCTACACCTTC
TRBV5-1	TRBJ2-2	.	.	CASSLEPGSNTGELFF	TGCGCCAGCAGCTTGGAGCCGGGATCGAACACCGGGGAGCTGTTTTTT
TRBV4-1	TRBJ2-5	.	few	CASSQVGRAFGETQYF	TGCGCCAGCAGCCAAGTAGGGCGGGCCTTCGGGGAGACCCAGTACTTC
TRBV15	TRBJ2-1	TRBD2	.	CATSRGTSGVYNEQFF	TGTGCCACCAGCAGAGGAACTAGCGGGGTTTACAATGAGCAGTTCTTC
TRBV6-6	TRBJ1-1	.	.	CASSYRARQPNTEAFF	TGTGCCAGCAGTTACCGTGCCCGACAGCCCAACACTGAAGCTTTCTTT
TRBV5-8	TRBJ2-5	TRBD1	few	CASSRWTSLTGGQETQYF	TGTGCCAGCAGCCGATGGACTTCCCTGACAGGGGGCCAAGAGACTCAGTACTTC
TRBV12-3/TRBV12-4	TRBJ2-3	TRBD2	.	CASSLGGGLPTDTQYF	TGTGCCAGCAGTTTAGGCGGGGGGCTTCCCACAGATACGCAGTATTTT
TRBV11-3	TRBJ2-3	.	.	CASSLVEGCTDTQYF	TGTGCCAGCAGCTTAGTTGAGGGATGCACAGATACGCAGTATTTT